These T cell receptor beta chains were read from a single sample in a study of T cell changes during pregnancy in multiple sclerosis. Measured with immunoSEQ multiplex PCR; TCRdb has only the in-frame clones, and not every one. The sample has some 73,000 clones, around 92% seen once; the top ten hold roughly 3%. The sample consisted of peripheral blood, taken in the third trimester of pregnancy. Receptors originate from a female donor in good health, enrolled as a control in a pregnancy study. CDR3s include the opening cysteine and the closing phenylalanine or tryptophan. Fields, in order: V gene, CDR3 length, clone size, J gene, D gene, CDR3 DNA, CDR3 protein. A D gene is named only where the DNA matches it firmly. The size field is filled for only some rows; it gives once, few, many or a size class.

v_call: TRBV19
cdr3_length: 15
clone_size: .
j_call: TRBJ2-3
d_call: TRBD2
cdr3_nt: TGTGCCAGTAGTATTCTTAGCGGGAGGTCGGATACGCAGTATTTT
cdr3_aa: CASSILSGRSDTQYF

v_call: TRBV7-3
cdr3_length: 12
clone_size: .
j_call: TRBJ1-1
d_call: .
cdr3_nt: TGTGCCAGCAGCTTAGGCTCCGGGGAAGCTTTCTTT
cdr3_aa: CASSLGSGEAFF

v_call: TRBV19
cdr3_length: 19
clone_size: .
j_call: TRBJ2-7
d_call: .
cdr3_nt: TGTGCCAGTAGCCCCTTGGGGGGGGCGAGCGGTCGGAGCTCCTACGAGCAGTACTTC
cdr3_aa: CASSPLGGASGRSSYEQYF

v_call: TRBV7-9
cdr3_length: 17
clone_size: .
j_call: TRBJ1-4
d_call: .
cdr3_nt: TGTGCCAGCAGCTTACAACAGATAGTGACAACTAATGAAAAACTGTTTTTT
cdr3_aa: CASSLQQIVTTNEKLFF

v_call: TRBV5-1
cdr3_length: 15
clone_size: .
j_call: TRBJ2-3
d_call: .
cdr3_nt: TGCGCCAGCAGCTCCCCAGGGAGGCGGACAGATACGCAGTATTTT
cdr3_aa: CASSSPGRRTDTQYF

v_call: TRBV7-9
cdr3_length: 14
clone_size: .
j_call: TRBJ1-2
d_call: .
cdr3_nt: TGTGCCAGCAGCTTAGAACCAGCGGGTTATGGCTACACCTTC
cdr3_aa: CASSLEPAGYGYTF

v_call: TRBV7-2
cdr3_length: 13
clone_size: .
j_call: TRBJ2-7
d_call: .
cdr3_nt: TGTGCCAGCAGCTTAGTTCTACCCTACGAGCAGTACTTC
cdr3_aa: CASSLVLPYEQYF

v_call: TRBV4-1
cdr3_length: 18
clone_size: .
j_call: TRBJ2-3
d_call: TRBD2
cdr3_nt: TGCGCCAGCAGCCAAGTCCCAGCGGGGGACTCTAGCACAGATACGCAGTATTTT
cdr3_aa: CASSQVPAGDSSTDTQYF

v_call: TRBV7-2
cdr3_length: 12
clone_size: .
j_call: TRBJ1-6
d_call: .
cdr3_nt: TGTGCCAGCAGCCCTGCCGGTTCACCCCTCCACTTT
cdr3_aa: CASSPAGSPLHF

v_call: TRBV11-2
cdr3_length: 15
clone_size: .
j_call: TRBJ1-1
d_call: .
cdr3_nt: TGTGCCAGCAGCTTAATCCGCGGAAGGGGCTCTGAAGCTTTCTTT
cdr3_aa: CASSLIRGRGSEAFF

v_call: TRBV9
cdr3_length: 17
clone_size: .
j_call: TRBJ2-3
d_call: .
cdr3_nt: TGTGCCAGCAGCGTCGGTGGGGGGCTAGCGGTCACAGATACGCAGTATTTT
cdr3_aa: CASSVGGGLAVTDTQYF

v_call: TRBV7-9
cdr3_length: 15
clone_size: .
j_call: TRBJ1-2
d_call: .
cdr3_nt: TGTGCCAGCAGCGATGGTGGGCAGGGACTATATGGCTACACCTTC
cdr3_aa: CASSDGGQGLYGYTF

v_call: TRBV10-3
cdr3_length: 13
clone_size: .
j_call: TRBJ1-2
d_call: .
cdr3_nt: TGTGCCATCAGTGAGGACAGCAACTATGGCTACACCTTC
cdr3_aa: CAISEDSNYGYTF

v_call: TRBV13
cdr3_length: 16
clone_size: .
j_call: TRBJ2-4
d_call: TRBD2
cdr3_nt: TGTGCCAGCAGCTCCGGACTAGCGGGCCCCAAAAACATTCAGTACTTC
cdr3_aa: CASSSGLAGPKNIQYF

v_call: TRBV4-2
cdr3_length: 15
clone_size: once
j_call: TRBJ1-1
d_call: .
cdr3_nt: TGTGCCAGCAGCCAAGGTCGGCGGCTGAACACTGAAGCTTTCTTT
cdr3_aa: CASSQGRRLNTEAFF

v_call: TRBV18
cdr3_length: 15
clone_size: .
j_call: TRBJ2-3
d_call: TRBD2
cdr3_nt: TGTGCCAGCTCACCTTTAGGCGGGAGTCCAGATACGCAGTATTTT
cdr3_aa: CASSPLGGSPDTQYF

v_call: TRBV6-4
cdr3_length: 14
clone_size: .
j_call: TRBJ2-7
d_call: TRBD2
cdr3_nt: TGTGCCAGCAGTGTTGTAGCGGGAGACTACGAGCAGTACTTC
cdr3_aa: CASSVVAGDYEQYF

v_call: TRBV28
cdr3_length: 15
clone_size: .
j_call: TRBJ2-2
d_call: TRBD1
cdr3_nt: TGTGCCAGCAGTTTTTGGACAGGGCGGGCCGGGGAGCTGTTTTTT
cdr3_aa: CASSFWTGRAGELFF